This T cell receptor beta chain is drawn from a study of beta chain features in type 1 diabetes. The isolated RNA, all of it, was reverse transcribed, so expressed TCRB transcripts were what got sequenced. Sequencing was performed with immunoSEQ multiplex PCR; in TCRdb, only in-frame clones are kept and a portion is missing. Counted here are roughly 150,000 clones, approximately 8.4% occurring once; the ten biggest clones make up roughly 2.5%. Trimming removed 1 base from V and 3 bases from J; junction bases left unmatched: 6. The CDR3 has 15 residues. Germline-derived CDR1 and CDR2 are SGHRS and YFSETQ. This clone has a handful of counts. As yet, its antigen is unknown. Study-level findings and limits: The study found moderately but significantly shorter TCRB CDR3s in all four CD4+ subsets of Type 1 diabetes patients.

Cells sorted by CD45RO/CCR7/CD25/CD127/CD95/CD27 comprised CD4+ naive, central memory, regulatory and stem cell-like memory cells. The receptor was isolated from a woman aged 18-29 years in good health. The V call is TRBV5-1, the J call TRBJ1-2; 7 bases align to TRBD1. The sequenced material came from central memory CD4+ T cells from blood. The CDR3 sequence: CASSLSARGDYGYTF. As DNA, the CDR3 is TGCGCCAGCAGCTTGTCTGCCAGGGGGGACTATGGCTACACCTTC.